A single sample is the source of the 22 T cell receptor beta chains below, sequenced in a study of cytomegalovirus exposure and HLA in healthy donors. The PCR used 60 Vbeta and 13 Jbeta primers. The data were produced by immunoSEQ multiplex PCR, yet TCRdb's version contains in-frame clones alone and is incomplete. The sample carries 200,000 to 250,000 clones, around 88% recorded once. Source material: PBMCs. Receptor source: a woman younger than 35 in good health and CMV-seronegative.

The genes are TRBV5-1 and TRBJ1-1, with TRBD1 matching over 9 bases. The CDR3 loop spans 14 amino acids. J was trimmed by 4 bases and V by 4 bases; bases with no gene match: 5. Germline values: CDR1 SGHRS, CDR2 YFSETQ. CDR3: CASSAKTGGTEAFF. The CDR3 DNA follows: TGCGCCAGCAGCGCTAAGACAGGGGGCACTGAAGCTTTCTTT. Complete variable domain (other parts from reference TRBV5-1 and TRBJ1-1): KAGVTQTPRYLIKTRGQQVTLSCSPISGHRSVSWYQQTPGQGLQFLFEYFSETQRNKGNFPGRFSGRQFSNSRSEMNVSTLELGDSALYLCASSAKTGGTEAFFGQGTRLTVV.

V gene TRBV4-3 combines with J gene TRBJ2-7; D uncertain. Germline CDR1 LGHNA, CDR2 YSLEER. The V gene lost 1 base and the J gene lost 7 bases, with 14 bases spanning the gap. The CDR3 extends over 14 amino acids. CDR3 sequence reads: CASSQGVGRVEQYF. The CDR3 DNA is TGCGCCAGCAGCCAAGGGGTCGGCCGGGTGGAGCAGTACTTC.

The chain joins TRBV6-6 to TRBJ1-1; tentative D call: TRBD1 (5 bases). V was pared by 5 bases and J by 2 bases, with 9 bases between. There are 13 residues in the CDR3. From germline, CDR1 is MNHNY and CDR2 SVGAGI (reference sequence). This CDR3 is CASSTGYNTEAFF. The CDR3 DNA is TGTGCCAGCAGTACAGGCTATAACACTGAAGCTTTCTTT.

The rearrangement uses TRBV11-3 and TRBJ2-2, with D uncertain. This CDR3 has 13 residues. CDR1 and CDR2 (germline): SGHNT, YENEEA. Trimming left V 8 bases short and J 2 bases short, with 9 bases between. Written as DNA, the CDR3 is TGTGCCAGCCGGTCTTTCAACACCGGGGAGCTGTTTTTT. It encodes CASRSFNTGELFF.

The table lists this clone with a count of one. The chain links TRBV21-1 to TRBJ2-3; TRBD2, the D gene given by the table, was not confirmed from the DNA. TRBV21-1 has pseudogene status. The CDR3 is 14 amino acids. CDR3 nucleotides: TGTGCCAGCAGCAAAGTTCCCGGGACAGATACGCAGTATTTT. Translation gives CASSKVPGTDTQYF.

This chain joins TRBV19 and TRBJ1-5; D unresolved. CDR3 size: 16 residues. CDR1 and CDR2 (germline): LNHDA, SQIVND (reference sequence). V dropped 8 bases and J dropped 3 bases, with 20 bases sitting between them. This CDR3 reads CASQNWAGTPNQPQHF. The CDR3 coding sequence is TGTGCCAGTCAAAACTGGGCAGGAACCCCCAATCAGCCCCAGCATTTT.

A single count supports this clone. The V call is TRBV4-3, the J call TRBJ2-7; perhaps TRBD2 as D (5 bases). The V gene lost 1 base and the J gene lost 5 bases, with 15 bases spanning the gap. The germline V gene encodes CDR1 LGHNA and CDR2 YSLEER. This CDR3 spans 15 amino acids. The CDR3: CASSQAGILADEQYF. CDR3 in DNA: TGCGCCAGCAGCCAAGCGGGCATCCTAGCCGACGAGCAGTACTTC.

V gene TRBV4-1 combines with J gene TRBJ1-2; 10 bases line up with TRBD1. CDR1 is MGHRA and CDR2 is YSYEKL in the germline V gene. V lost 1 base to trimming and J lost 3 bases; unmatched junction nucleotides: 11. The CDR3 consists of 18 residues. The CDR3 sequence: CASSQGLSTGGAYYGYTF. Here the CDR3 DNA reads TGCGCCAGCAGCCAAGGCCTCTCGACAGGGGGCGCCTACTATGGCTACACCTTC.

The V gene is TRBV5-8, the J gene TRBJ1-2; 9 bases align to TRBD1. The trim removed 3 bases at V and 6 bases at J, leaving 3 bases unmatched. Germline V gene data show CDR1 as SGHTS and CDR2 as YDEGEE. CDR3 length: 13 amino acids. CDR3 protein: CASSYRTGDGYTF. The CDR3 region has the DNA TGTGCCAGCAGCTACCGGACAGGGGATGGCTACACCTTC.

The V and J genes are TRBV11-1 and TRBJ2-1; D is perhaps TRBD2 (5 bases). Germline V gene data show CDR1 as SGHAT and CDR2 as FQDESV (reference sequence). Trimming stripped 5 bases from V and 6 bases from J, with 14 bases between. The length of the CDR3 is 14 residues. The CDR3 sequence: CASSNPTSSNEQFF. The CDR3 region has the DNA TGTGCCAGCAGCAACCCCACTAGTAGCAATGAGCAGTTCTTC. Full variable domain (remainder filled in from reference TRBV11-1 and TRBJ2-1): EAEVAQSPRYKITEKSQAVAFWCDPISGHATLYWYRQILGQGPELLVQFQDESVVDDSQLPKDRFSAERLKGVDSTLKIQPAELGDSAMYLCASSNPTSSNEQFFGPGTRLTVL.

The chain combines TRBV19 with TRBJ2-3; 8 bases match TRBD2. Germline lookup yields CDR1 LNHDA and CDR2 SQIVND (reference sequence). The CDR3 is 14 residues long. The V and J ends lost 1 base and 4 bases, in that order; junction bases with no gene match: 1. The CDR3, as DNA: TGTGCCAGTAGTATAGCGGGAGGGGCAGATACGCAGTATTTT. It codes for CASSIAGGADTQYF.

The genes are TRBV4-3 and TRBJ2-2; D is perhaps TRBD2 (6 bases). The germline V gene has CDR1 LGHNA and CDR2 YSLEER. With 0 bases removed from V and 7 bases from J, the gap between germline ends came to 15 bases. This CDR3 spans 16 amino acids. DNA of the CDR3: TGCGCCAGCAGCCAAGATGTCGCTAGCGAGGACGGGGAGCTGTTTTTT. It is translated as CASSQDVASEDGELFF.

V usage is TRBV7-9 and J usage is TRBJ1-4; the D is unclear. Germline-derived CDR1 and CDR2 are SEHNR and FQNEAQ (reference sequence). This CDR3 comprises 15 residues. Deletions cut 2 bases from V and 4 bases from J, with 11 bases between. This CDR3 reads CASSLSGMVNEKLFF. The CDR3 DNA follows: TGTGCCAGCAGCTTATCGGGGATGGTTAATGAAAAACTGTTTTTT.

The chain employs TRBV29-1 and TRBJ2-5; TRBD2 aligns across 8 bases. The CDR3 has 16 amino acids. The germline gives CDR1 SQVTM, CDR2 ANQGSEA. J was trimmed by 5 bases and V by 1 base; bases with no gene match: 12. CDR3 sequence: CSVEGLAGNLRETQYF. CDR3 DNA: TGCAGCGTTGAAGGTCTAGCGGGTAACCTGCGGGAGACCCAGTACTTC.

The chain recombines TRBV5-1 with TRBJ2-6, with 9 positions matching TRBD1. Germline CDR1 is SGHRS and CDR2 is YFSETQ. The ends lost 2 bases at V and 2 bases at J; junction bases unmatched: 5. CDR3 length: 17 residues. The chain's CDR3 is CASSFGDRVPGANVLTF. Here the CDR3 DNA reads TGCGCCAGCAGCTTCGGGGACAGGGTCCCTGGGGCCAACGTCCTGACTTTC.

The genes are TRBV27 and TRBJ2-7; 11 bases are shared with TRBD1. The V gene's germline CDR1 is MNHEY and CDR2 SMNVEV (reference sequence). V lost 4 bases, J lost 4 bases, and 12 bases stayed unmatched. The CDR3 covers 17 residues. CDR3 DNA sequence: TGTGCCAGCAGTTCGGACAACTCCGGGACAGGGGGTTACGAGCAGTACTTC. It translates to CASSSDNSGTGGYEQYF.

The gene calls are TRBV5-4 and TRBJ1-6, with 8 bases matching TRBD1. Germline V gene sequence: CDR1 SGHNT, CDR2 YYREEE (reference sequence). This CDR3 is built from 15 residues. The junction had 6 bases not matched to a gene; V was cut back by 0 bases and J by 10 bases. CDR3 sequence reads: CASSLDRGVGSPLHF. The CDR3 bases are TGTGCCAGCAGCTTGGACAGGGGGGTAGGATCACCCCTCCACTTT.

V and J are TRBV19 and TRBJ2-1, with a possible D match to TRBD2 (5 bases). The germline CDR1 and CDR2 sequences are LNHDA and SQIVND (reference sequence). This CDR3 region has 16 residues. V lost 7 bases and J lost 0, with 16 bases in between. CDR3 loop: CASTPRGKSSYNEQFF. CDR3 DNA: TGTGCCAGTACTCCACGGGGAAAGAGCTCCTACAATGAGCAGTTCTTC.

The chain joins TRBV11-2 to TRBJ1-2; D unresolved. Germline CDR1 and CDR2: SGHAT and FQNNGV. Trimming stripped 5 bases from V and 0 bases from J, with 19 bases between. The CDR3 loop spans 17 amino acids. CDR3 sequence reads: CASSELLVAASNYGYTF. For the CDR3, the DNA is TGTGCCAGCAGCGAACTACTAGTGGCGGCGTCTAACTATGGCTACACCTTC.

V usage is TRBV7-8 and J usage is TRBJ1-2; TRBD1 is a possible D gene (6 bases). Trimming removed 5 bases at V and 6 bases at J, with 19 bases between. Germline V CDR1 and CDR2: SGHVS, FQNEAQ. This CDR3 region has 15 residues. CDR3 residues: CASSLRDTVNDGYTF. DNA for the CDR3: TGTGCCAGCAGCCTCCGGGACACTGTAAACGATGGCTACACCTTC. Filled out from reference TRBV7-8 and TRBJ1-2, the complete variable domain reads GAGVSQSPRYKVAKRGQDVALRCDPISGHVSLFWYQQALGQGPEFLTYFQNEAQLDKSGLPSDRFFAERPEGSVSTLKIQRTQQEDSAVYLCASSLRDTVNDGYTFGSGTRLTVV.

The rearrangement joins TRBV9 to TRBJ1-1; weak D call: TRBD1 (6 bases). The germline V and J ends were trimmed by 3 bases and 5 bases, with 14 bases remaining between them. In germline, CDR1 is SGDLS, CDR2 YYNGEE. This CDR3 is 14 amino acids long. CDR3 amino acids: CASSATGTGTEAFF. In DNA, the CDR3 is TGTGCCAGCAGCGCCACAGGGACCGGGACTGAAGCTTTCTTT.

This clone has just one count. The chain is built from TRBV14 and TRBJ2-5, with TRBD2 identical over 7 bases. Trimming removed 4 bases from V and 2 bases from J; junction bases left unmatched: 7. Germline lookup yields CDR1 SGHDN and CDR2 FVKESK. The CDR3 has 15 residues. CDR3 coding DNA: TGTGCCAGCAGCCCGGGACTAAACGGACAAGAGACCCAGTACTTC. Its translation: CASSPGLNGQETQYF.